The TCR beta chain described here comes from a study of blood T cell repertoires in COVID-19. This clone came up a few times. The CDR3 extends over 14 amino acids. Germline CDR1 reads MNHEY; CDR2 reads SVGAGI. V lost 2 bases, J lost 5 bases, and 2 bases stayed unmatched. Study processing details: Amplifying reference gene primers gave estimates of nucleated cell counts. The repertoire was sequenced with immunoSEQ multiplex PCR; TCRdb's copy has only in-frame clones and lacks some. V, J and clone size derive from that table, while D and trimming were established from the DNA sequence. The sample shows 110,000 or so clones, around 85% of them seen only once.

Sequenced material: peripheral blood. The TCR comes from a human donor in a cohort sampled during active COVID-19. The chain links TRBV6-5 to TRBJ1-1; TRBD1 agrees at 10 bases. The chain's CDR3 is CASSYGTGETEAFF. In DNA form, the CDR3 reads TGTGCCAGCAGTTACGGGACAGGGGAGACTGAAGCTTTCTTT.